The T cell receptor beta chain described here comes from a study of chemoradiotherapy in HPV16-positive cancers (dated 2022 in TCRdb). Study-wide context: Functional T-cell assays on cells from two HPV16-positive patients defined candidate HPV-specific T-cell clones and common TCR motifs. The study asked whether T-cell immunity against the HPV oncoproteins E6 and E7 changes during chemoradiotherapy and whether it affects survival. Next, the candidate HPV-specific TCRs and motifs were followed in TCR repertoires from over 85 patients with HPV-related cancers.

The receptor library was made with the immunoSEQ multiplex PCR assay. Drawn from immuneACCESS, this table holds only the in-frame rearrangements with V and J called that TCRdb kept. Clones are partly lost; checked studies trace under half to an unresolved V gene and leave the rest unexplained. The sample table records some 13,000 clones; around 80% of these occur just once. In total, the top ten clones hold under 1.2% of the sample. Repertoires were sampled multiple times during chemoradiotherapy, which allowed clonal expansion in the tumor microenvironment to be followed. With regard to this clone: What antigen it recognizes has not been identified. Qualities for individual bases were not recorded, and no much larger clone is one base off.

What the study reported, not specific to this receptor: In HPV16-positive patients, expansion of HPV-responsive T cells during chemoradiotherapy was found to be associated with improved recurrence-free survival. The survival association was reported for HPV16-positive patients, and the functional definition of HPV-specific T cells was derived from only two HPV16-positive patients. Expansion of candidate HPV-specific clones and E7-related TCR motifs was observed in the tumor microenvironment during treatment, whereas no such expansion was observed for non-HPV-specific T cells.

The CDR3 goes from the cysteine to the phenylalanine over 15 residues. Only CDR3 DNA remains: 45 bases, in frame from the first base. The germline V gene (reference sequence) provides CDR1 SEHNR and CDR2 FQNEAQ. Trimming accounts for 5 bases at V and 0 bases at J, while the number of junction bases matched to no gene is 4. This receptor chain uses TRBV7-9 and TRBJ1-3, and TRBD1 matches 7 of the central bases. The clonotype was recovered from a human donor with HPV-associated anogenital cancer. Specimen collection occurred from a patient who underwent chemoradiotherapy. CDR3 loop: CASSATGLSGNTIYF. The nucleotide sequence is TGTGCCAGCAGCGCGACAGGGCTCTCTGGAAACACCATATATTTT.